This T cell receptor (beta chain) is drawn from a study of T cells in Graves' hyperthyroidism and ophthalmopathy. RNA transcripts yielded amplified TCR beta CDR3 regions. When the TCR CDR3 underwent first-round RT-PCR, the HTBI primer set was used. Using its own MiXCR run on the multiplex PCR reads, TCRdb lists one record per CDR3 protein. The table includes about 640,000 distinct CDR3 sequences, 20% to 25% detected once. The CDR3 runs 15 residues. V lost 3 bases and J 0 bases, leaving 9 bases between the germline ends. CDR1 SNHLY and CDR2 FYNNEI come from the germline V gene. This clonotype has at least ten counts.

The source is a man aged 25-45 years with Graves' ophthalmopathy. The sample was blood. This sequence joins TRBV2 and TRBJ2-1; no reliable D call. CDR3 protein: CASSDLSSSYNEQFF. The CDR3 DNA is TGTGCCAGCAGTGATCTGTCTAGCTCCTACAATGAGCAGTTCTTC.